These 8 T cell receptor beta chains were sequenced from one sample in a study of shared clonotypes between healthy human individuals. The assay was immunoSEQ multiplex PCR, and TCRdb's table has in-frame clones only and misses some. The sample has about 710,000 clones, 55% to 80% seen once. What was sequenced was memory CD4+ T cells sorted from blood. The subset here: CD45RA-negative fraction. Receptor source: a woman younger than 45 in good health.

This chain uses TRBV2 with TRBJ2-1, with D possibly matching TRBD2 (5 bases). The CDR3 totals 14 residues. In germline, CDR1 is SNHLY, CDR2 FYNNEI. The germline V and J ends were trimmed by 6 bases and 10 bases, with 19 bases remaining between them. CDR3 nucleotides: TGTGCCAGCAGGAGGGCAGCGAATAGTCACGAGCAGTTCTTC. It yields the protein CASRRAANSHEQFF. The complete variable domain, with remaining parts taken from reference TRBV2 and TRBJ2-1, reads EPEVTQTPSHQVTQMGQEVILRCVPISNHLYFYWYRQILGQKVEFLVSFYNNEISEKSEIFDDQFSVERPDGSNFTLKIRSTKLEDSAMYFCASRRAANSHEQFFGPGTRLTVL.

This chain joins TRBV6-1 and TRBJ2-1; 12 bases line up with TRBD2. The CDR3 runs to 14 residues. CDR1 is MNHNS, CDR2 SASEGT, per germline. With V trimmed by 8 bases and J by 9 bases, 8 bases remained unmatched. CDR3 nucleotide sequence: TGTGCCAGCCTTAGGACTAGCGGGATACCTGAGCAGTTCTTC. Amino acids: CASLRTSGIPEQFF.

Concerning this clone: The junction departs from the called germline gene at one end, perhaps through a read error. The V and J genes are TRBV6-1 and TRBJ2-2, with 8 bases aligning to TRBD1. CDR3 length equals 14 residues. The V gene's germline CDR1 is MNHNS and CDR2 SASEGT. The CDR3 loop is CASSAQGATGGLFF. CDR3 sequence (DNA): TGTGCCAGCAGTGCGCAGGGGGCCACCGGGGGGCTGTTTTTT.

The V and J genes are TRBV19 and TRBJ2-7, with TRBD2 matching 9 bases. This CDR3 is built from 14 residues. V was pared by 2 bases and J by 4 bases, with 3 bases of the junction left unmatched. The V gene's germline CDR1 is LNHDA and CDR2 SQIVND (reference sequence). CDR3 nucleotide sequence: TGTGCCAGTAGTATACGTCTAGCGGGATACGAGCAGTACTTC. Residues: CASSIRLAGYEQYF. The full variable domain, its missing parts supplied by reference TRBV19 and TRBJ2-7, is DGGITQSPKYLFRKEGQNVTLSCEQNLNHDAMYWYRQDPGQGLRLIYYSQIVNDFQKGDIAEGYSVSREKKESFPLTVTSAQKNPTAFYLCASSIRLAGYEQYFGPGTRLTVT.

This sequence joins TRBV2 and TRBJ2-1; 9 nucleotides line up with TRBD2. The CDR3 loop spans 13 amino acids. CDR1 is SNHLY, CDR2 FYNNEI, per germline. V was pared by 6 bases and J by 9 bases, with 6 bases of the junction left unmatched. CDR3 nucleotide sequence: TGTGCCAGCAGCGCCGGGACTAGCTTTGAGCAGTTCTTC. The encoded protein is CASSAGTSFEQFF.

This chain uses TRBV30 with TRBJ2-4, with D perhaps matching TRBD2 (6 bases). The germline V gene has CDR1 GTSNPN and CDR2 SVGIG (reference sequence). The CDR3 loop spans 14 amino acids. V was shortened by 0 bases and J by 6 bases, with 12 bases between the two germline ends. CDR3 in amino acids: CAWSVKAEGNIQYF. DNA for the CDR3: TGTGCCTGGAGTGTAAAAGCGGAGGGAAACATTCAGTACTTC.

The chain links TRBV16 to TRBJ1-1, with a tentative D call TRBD1 (5 bases). The CDR3 is 15 amino acids. Germline CDR1 KGHSY, CDR2 FQNENV. Trimming took off 4 bases at V and 5 bases at J, with 17 bases between the two ends. The CDR3: CASSPSEGRGTEAFF. The CDR3, as DNA: TGTGCCAGCAGCCCATCTGAGGGGCGGGGGACTGAAGCTTTCTTT.

This clone turned up a few times. The chain joins TRBV10-1 to TRBJ1-1; unclear D gene. The length of the CDR3 is 14 residues. Germline V gives CDR1 WNHNN, CDR2 SYGVQD (reference sequence). The germline V and J ends were trimmed by 0 bases and 1 base, with 6 bases remaining between them. CDR3 loop: CASSESSGNTEAFF. The DNA for the CDR3 is TGCGCCAGCAGTGAGTCGAGCGGGAACACTGAAGCTTTCTTT.